This TCR beta chain came from a study of low-dose radiotherapy and immunotherapy resistance in tumors. Priming of first-strand cDNA relied on TRAV- and TRBV-specific primers (covering alpha and beta chains). Amplification, which lasted about 20 PCR cycles, used a constant-region primer and V-primer adapter to amplify TCRs. MiXCR was run by TCRdb on the reads, yielding one entry per CDR3 protein. The profile covers about 39,000 distinct CDR3 sequences, with about a fifth appearing a single time and 8% to 9.5% taken by the ten largest. The junction had 14 bases not matched to a gene; V was cut back by 5 bases and J by 8 bases. CDR1 is MDHEN and CDR2 is SYDVKM in the germline V gene. The CDR3 extends over 17 amino acids. Noted time point: after trial treatment. Treatment of the sample: LDRT plus nivolumab, ipilimumab, low-dose cyclophosphamide and aspirin (RACIN trial). Patients deemed eligible presented with advanced solid tumors lacking tumor-infiltrating lymphocytes.

This clonotype was picked up many times. Here the sequenced sample was PBMCs, taken after low-dose radiotherapy plus immunotherapy. The source is a female donor with ovarian cancer. The chain employs TRBV28 and TRBJ2-1; 11 bases agree with TRBD2. As DNA, the CDR3 is TGTGCCAGCAGTCCCCGACTAGCGGGATGGCCAGGCGATGAGCAGTTCTTC. Protein product: CASSPRLAGWPGDEQFF. Full variable domain (rest looked up from reference TRBV28 and TRBJ2-1): DVKVTQSSRYLVKRTGEKVFLECVQDMDHENMFWYRQDPGLGLRLIYFSYDVKMKEKGDIPEGYSVSREKKERFSLILESASTNQTSMYLCASSPRLAGWPGDEQFFGPGTRLTVL.